The 25 T cell receptor beta chains given below trace back to one sample, sequenced in a study of blood T cell repertoires in COVID-19. Data came from immunoSEQ multiplex PCR; TCRdb stores just in-frame clones and leaves some out. The sample lists just over 25,000 clones, nearly 90% occurring once. The material sequenced was peripheral blood. Every receptor here comes from a man between 65 and 85 years old with acute or convalescent COVID-19.

In its sample, this clone was seen a few times. The J gene is TRBJ1-5, the V gene TRBV18, with a possible D match to TRBD1 (6 bases). The CDR3 is 15 residues long. V was cut by 2 bases and J by 3 bases, with 11 bases left in between. The germline V gene has CDR1 KGHSH and CDR2 LQKENI. CDR3 protein: CASSPGDIDNQPQHF. The CDR3, as DNA: TGTGCCAGCTCACCAGGGGACATAGACAATCAGCCCCAGCATTTT. The full variable domain, with the rest looked up from reference TRBV18 and TRBJ1-5, is NAGVMQNPRHLVRRRGQEARLRCSPMKGHSHVYWYRQLPEEGLKFMVYLQKENIIDESGMPKERFSAEFPKEGPSILRIQQVVRGDSAAYFCASSPGDIDNQPQHFGDGTRLSIL.

The genes are TRBV18 and TRBJ2-3; possibly TRBD2 for D (6 bases). The CDR3 is 15 residues long. The V end was cut by 3 bases, the J end by 3 bases, with 13 bases between. Germline CDR1 and CDR2: KGHSH and LQKENI. DNA for the CDR3: TGTGCCAGCTCACCTAGCGGAGACCTTACAGATACGCAGTATTTT. It translates to CASSPSGDLTDTQYF.

The chain links TRBV7-8 to TRBJ2-7; 11 nucleotides match TRBD1. The V gene end was trimmed by 2 bases and the J gene end by 5 bases; junction bases not matched to a gene: 5. The germline CDR1 and CDR2 sequences are SGHVS and FQNEAQ. This CDR3 has 15 amino acids. The CDR3 loop reads CASSLSGQGADEQYF. The CDR3 coding sequence is TGTGCCAGCAGCTTAAGTGGACAGGGGGCCGACGAGCAGTACTTC.

By sample share, this clone is hyperexpanded (1% or more). The J gene is TRBJ2-3, the V gene TRBV27; TRBD1 matches at 8 bases. V lost 8 bases to trimming and J lost 5 bases; unmatched junction nucleotides: 9. The germline V gene encodes CDR1 MNHEY and CDR2 SMNVEV (reference sequence). The CDR3 sequence is 14 residues long. Written as DNA, the CDR3 is TGTGCCAGCTCGGACAGGGAAGGAGGAGATACGCAGTATTTT. Translated: CASSDREGGDTQYF.

The V gene is TRBV12-3 or TRBV12-4, the J gene TRBJ2-2, with D possibly matching TRBD2 (6 bases). V dropped 2 bases and J dropped 6 bases, with 7 bases sitting between them. This CDR3 is built from 13 residues. CDR3 sequence reads: CASSLTGAGELFF. The CDR3 coding sequence is TGTGCCAGCAGTTTAACGGGGGCCGGGGAGCTGTTTTTT.

V and J are TRBV7-2 and TRBJ2-5; D might be TRBD1 (5 bases). Germline CDR1 reads SGHTA; CDR2 reads FQGNSA. The CDR3 length is 14 residues. V shed 3 bases and J shed 5 bases, with 13 bases lying between them. The CDR3 DNA reads as TGTGCCAGCAGCTTCCGCAGGGCTTCGGAGACCCAGTACTTC. Translated: CASSFRRASETQYF.

CDR3 loop: CASSLTRRENEQFF. The CDR3 DNA reads as TGTGCCAGCAGCTTGACTAGGAGGGAAAATGAGCAGTTCTTC. The V gene is TRBV7-3, the J gene TRBJ2-1; D may be TRBD2 (6 bases). Germline CDR1 SGHTA, CDR2 FQGTGA. V lost 3 bases to trimming and J lost 7 bases, with 13 bases between them. This CDR3 is built from 14 residues.

The rearrangement links TRBV12-2 to TRBJ1-5; TRBD1 is taken as the D call from the table, unchecked against the DNA. TRBV12-2 is given as a pseudogene. The CDR3 length is 13 residues. The CDR3 bases are TGTGCAAGCCCGGACAGGGTAAATCAGCCCCAGCATTTT. Protein: CASPDRVNQPQHF.

The CDR3 loop is CASSSSGGPTSEQYF. The CDR3 DNA follows: TGTGCCAGCAGCTCAAGCGGGGGGCCTACCAGCGAGCAGTACTTC. V usage is TRBV6-6 and J usage is TRBJ2-7, with 9 positions matching TRBD2. Losses at the gene ends were 6 bases for V and 6 bases for J; bases not matched to a gene: 12. The CDR3 is made up of 15 amino acids. Germline V gives CDR1 MNHNY, CDR2 SVGAGI (reference sequence).

The rearrangement joins TRBV2 to TRBJ2-4, with 7 positions matching TRBD2. Trimming cost V 8 bases and J 0 bases; bases outside gene matches: 19. Looked up from germline, CDR1 is SNHLY and CDR2 is FYNNEI. The CDR3 has 19 amino acids. The CDR3 loop reads CASSPGSGTKGVAKNIQYF. The DNA of the CDR3 is TGTGCCAGCTCCCCGGGGAGCGGGACTAAAGGGGTAGCCAAAAACATTCAGTACTTC.

This chain joins TRBV19 and TRBJ2-5; possibly TRBD2 for D (6 bases). In germline, CDR1 is LNHDA, CDR2 SQIVND (reference sequence). V dropped 3 bases and J dropped 4 bases, with 9 bases sitting between them. CDR3 length: 13 amino acids. The CDR3 DNA reads TGTGCCAGTAGTATGCTGGGGGGAGAGACCCAGTACTTC. It specifies CASSMLGGETQYF.

CDR3 sequence reads: CSGRGWSATEAFF. CDR3 sequence (DNA): TGCAGCGGCCGAGGGTGGTCGGCCACTGAAGCTTTCTTT. The chain combines TRBV29-1 with TRBJ1-1; the D is unclear. Trimming pared 7 bases from V and 4 bases from J, leaving 16 bases between. This CDR3 spans 13 amino acids. Germline V gene lookup returns CDR1 SQVTM and CDR2 ANQGSEA.

This chain connects TRBV19 to TRBJ1-1, with no clear D. Trimming removed 4 bases from V and 5 bases from J, with 11 bases in between. Germline V gene lookup returns CDR1 LNHDA and CDR2 SQIVND (reference sequence). The CDR3 is 13 residues long. The CDR3 is CASSTSSGTEAFF. CDR3 nucleotides: TGTGCCAGTAGTACCTCGTCGGGAACTGAAGCTTTCTTT.

This rearrangement joins TRBV10-3 to TRBJ1-1; D not resolved. Germline CDR1 is ENHRY and CDR2 is SYGVKD. This CDR3 is built from 14 residues. The ends were cut back, 4 bases at V and 1 base at J, with 10 bases in the middle. The CDR3 DNA reads as TGTGCCATCAGTGTCTCACACCAGAACACTGAAGCTTTCTTT. This codes for CAISVSHQNTEAFF.

The V and J genes are TRBV24-1 and TRBJ2-5; unclear D gene. The CDR3 runs to 15 residues. The germline CDR1 and CDR2 sequences are KGHDR and SFDVKD. Trimming removed 7 bases from V and 4 bases from J, with 18 bases in between. The CDR3 DNA reads TGTGCCACCAGCGATAGAGGCTATCAGCGAGAGACCCAGTACTTC. Translation: CATSDRGYQRETQYF.

The chain is built from TRBV7-9 and TRBJ1-2; 10 bases are shared with TRBD1. J lost 8 bases, V lost 0 bases, and 6 bases had no gene match. Germline-derived CDR1 and CDR2 are SEHNR and FQNEAQ (reference sequence). The CDR3 contains 15 residues. As DNA, the CDR3 is TGTGCCAGCAGCTTAGCGGGGACAGGGGCCGGCGGCTACACCTTC. Amino acid sequence: CASSLAGTGAGGYTF. Filled out from reference TRBV7-9 and TRBJ1-2, the complete variable domain reads DTGVSQNPRHKITKRGQNVTFRCDPISEHNRLYWYRQTLGQGPEFLTYFQNEAQLEKSRLLSDRFSAERPKGSFSTLEIQRTEQGDSAMYLCASSLAGTGAGGYTFGSGTRLTVV.

The chain couples TRBV11-3 to TRBJ2-2; D may be TRBD1 (5 bases). Germline CDR1 SGHNT, CDR2 YENEEA. Trimming stripped 3 bases from V and 4 bases from J, with 12 bases between. The CDR3 is 15 amino acids. The CDR3 DNA follows: TGTGCCAGCAGCTTGACATGGGGCAGCACCGGGGAGCTGTTTTTT. This gives the protein CASSLTWGSTGELFF.

The chain employs TRBV28 and TRBJ2-3, with 8 bases identical to TRBD1. V was clipped by 5 bases and J by 5 bases; unmatched bases: 9. This CDR3 is built from 15 residues. Germline V gene sequence: CDR1 MDHEN, CDR2 SYDVKM. This chain's CDR3 is CASSPTTGAIDTQYF. The CDR3 bases are TGTGCCAGCAGTCCAACGACAGGGGCCATAGATACGCAGTATTTT.

The rearrangement links TRBV15 to TRBJ2-2; the match to TRBD1 covers 8 bases. Trimming took 0 bases from V and 0 from J; bases not matched to a gene: 0. The CDR3 sequence is 16 residues long. Per the germline V gene, CDR1 is LNHNV and CDR2 is YYDKDF (reference sequence). The CDR3, as DNA: TGTGCCACCAGCAGAGAGACAGGGGCGAACACCGGGGAGCTGTTTTTT. This gives the protein CATSRETGANTGELFF.

The chain carries TRBV5-4 and TRBJ2-5, with D perhaps TRBD2 (6 bases). V gave up 4 bases and J gave up 1 base, with 14 bases separating them. Germline CDR1 is SGHNT and CDR2 is YYREEE (reference sequence). The CDR3 totals 15 residues. CDR3 sequence reads: CASSPRAGAQETQYF. The CDR3 bases are TGTGCCAGCAGCCCAAGAGCGGGCGCCCAAGAGACCCAGTACTTC. The variable domain in full, completed from reference TRBV5-4 and TRBJ2-5, reads ETGVTQSPTHLIKTRGQQVTLRCSSQSGHNTVSWYQQALGQGPQFIFQYYREEENGRGNFPPRFSGLQFPNYSSELNVNALELDDSALYLCASSPRAGAQETQYFGPGTRLLVL.

The chain carries TRBV10-3 and TRBJ2-2; 8 positions agree with TRBD2. Germline lookup yields CDR1 ENHRY and CDR2 SYGVKD. J lost 2 bases, V lost 6 bases, and 5 bases had no gene match. CDR3 length: 15 residues. CDR3 DNA sequence: TGTGCCATCAGACCAGCGGGAGATAACACCGGGGAGCTGTTTTTT. Protein sequence: CAIRPAGDNTGELFF.

This chain connects TRBV4-1 to TRBJ2-4; unclear D gene. This CDR3 contains 15 residues. Germline V gives CDR1 MGHRA, CDR2 YSYEKL. Trimming pared 0 bases from V and 7 bases from J, leaving 13 bases between. CDR3: CASSQETTPGNIQYF. The DNA of the CDR3 is TGCGCCAGCAGCCAAGAGACAACCCCTGGGAACATTCAGTACTTC.

The chain joins TRBV5-1 to TRBJ2-3, with TRBD2 identical over 8 bases. The CDR3 is 14 amino acids. J was trimmed by 4 bases and V by 0 bases; bases with no gene match: 1. Germline values: CDR1 SGHRS, CDR2 YFSETQ. The CDR3 nucleotides read TGCGCCAGCAGCTTGGCTAGCGGGCCAGATACGCAGTATTTT. This translates into CASSLASGPDTQYF.

V is TRBV18 and J is TRBJ1-5; tentatively, D is TRBD1 (5 bases). The CDR3 sequence is 16 residues long. CDR1 and CDR2 from the germline V gene are KGHSH and LQKENI. V was trimmed by 3 bases and J by 0 bases, leaving 12 bases between them. The CDR3 reads CASSPVDSHSNQPQHF. The CDR3 DNA is TGTGCCAGCTCACCCGTTGACAGTCATAGCAATCAGCCCCAGCATTTT.

The V gene is TRBV18, the J gene TRBJ1-1; 9 bases fit TRBD1. This CDR3 has 14 residues. V lost 4 bases to trimming and J lost 6 bases; unmatched junction nucleotides: 6. Per germline, CDR1 KGHSH and CDR2 LQKENI. The chain's CDR3 is CASSRTGGAAEAFF. CDR3 nucleotide sequence: TGTGCCAGCTCACGAACAGGGGGCGCCGCTGAAGCTTTCTTT.